This TCR beta chain originates from a study of CD8 T cells in ankylosing spondylitis. TCRdb re-called the 5' RACE reads with MiXCR, one entry per CDR3 protein. Here the sample spans hundreds of thousands of distinct CDR3 sequences, more than 25% being singletons. Per the germline V gene, CDR1 is LNHDA and CDR2 is SQIVND (reference sequence). The CDR3 has 15 amino acids. With V trimmed by 11 bases and J by 5 bases, 7 bases remained unmatched. Broader study findings: Roughly eight highly homologous variants made up a TCR beta motif that seemed to typify ankylosing spondylitis blood.

Comment on this clonotype: Antigen unknown.

Sequencing was performed on blood, either unsorted or a sorted T cell fraction (not recorded which). The chain carries TRBV19 and TRBJ2-2; 14 nucleotides align to TRBD2. The clonotype was recovered from a male donor with ankylosing spondylitis. The CDR3 protein is CAGGTSGGRTGELFF. The CDR3 DNA follows: TGTGCCGGAGGGACTAGCGGGGGTCGGACCGGGGAGCTGTTTTTT.